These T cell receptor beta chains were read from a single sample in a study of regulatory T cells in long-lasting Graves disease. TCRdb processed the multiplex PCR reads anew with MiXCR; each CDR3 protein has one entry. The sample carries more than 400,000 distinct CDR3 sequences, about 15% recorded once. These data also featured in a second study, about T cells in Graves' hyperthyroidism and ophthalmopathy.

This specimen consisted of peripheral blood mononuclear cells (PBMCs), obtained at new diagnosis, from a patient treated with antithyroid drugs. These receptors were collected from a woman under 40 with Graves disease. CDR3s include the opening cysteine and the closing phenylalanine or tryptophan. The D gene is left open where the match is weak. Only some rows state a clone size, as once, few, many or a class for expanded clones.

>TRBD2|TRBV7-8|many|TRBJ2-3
TGTGCCAGCAGCTTCATAGCGGGAGGGTTAAATACGCAGTATTTT
CASSFIAGGLNTQYF
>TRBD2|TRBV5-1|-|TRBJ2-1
TGCGCCAGCAGCTTACTAGCGGAAAACTACAATGAGCGGTTCTTC
CASSLLAENYNERFF
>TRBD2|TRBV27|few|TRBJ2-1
TGTGCCAGCGCCCCAGCGGGGCCCTACAATGAGCAGTTCTTC
CASAPAGPYNEQFF
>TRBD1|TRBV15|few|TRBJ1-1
TGTGCCACCAGCTCCTCACAGGGGAGCACTGAAGCTTTCTTT
CATSSSQGSTEAFF
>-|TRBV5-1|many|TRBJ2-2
TGCGCCAGCAACCCGAGCCCGGGACAGAACACCGGGGAGCTGTTTTTT
CASNPSPGQNTGELFF
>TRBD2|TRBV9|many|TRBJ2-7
TGTGCCAGCAGCCCCCGGGGGACTAGCGGGGTCTACGAGCAGTACTTC
CASSPRGTSGVYEQYF
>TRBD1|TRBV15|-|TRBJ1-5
TGTGCCACCAGCAGAAACCCAGGGGGCGGAGTGGATCAGCCCCAGCATTTT
CATSRNPGGGVDQPQHF
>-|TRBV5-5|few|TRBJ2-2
TGTGCCAGCAGTTACTACACCGGGGAGCTGTTTTTT
CASSYYTGELFF
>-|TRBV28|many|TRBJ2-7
TGTGCCAGCAGTTTAATGAGGAAAAACTACGAGCAGTACTTC
CASSLMRKNYEQYF
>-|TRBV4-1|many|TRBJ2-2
TGCGCCAGCAGCCAAGGGATGGAGCTGTTTTTT
CASSQGMELFF
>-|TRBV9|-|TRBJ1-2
TGTGCCAGCAGCCCCTTCGGGGAGGGCGGCTACACCTTC
CASSPFGEGGYTF
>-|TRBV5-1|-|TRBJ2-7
TGCGCCAGCAGGGCGGGACACCGCTACGAGCAGTACTTC
CASRAGHRYEQYF
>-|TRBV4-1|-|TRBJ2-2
TGCGCCAGCAGCCAACTTGCCAGCTACACCGGGGAGCTGTTTTTT
CASSQLASYTGELFF
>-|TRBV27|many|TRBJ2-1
TGTGCCAGCCAGAGTGGTGGGAGTGGGCATGAGCAGTTCTTC
CASQSGGSGHEQFF
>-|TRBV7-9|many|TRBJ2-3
TGTGCCAGCAGCCAACTGCCCGCAGATACGCAGTATTTT
CASSQLPADTQYF
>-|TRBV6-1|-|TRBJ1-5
TGTGCCAGCAGAGAAGGATGGGGGAGCAATCAGCCCCAGCATTTT
CASREGWGSNQPQHF
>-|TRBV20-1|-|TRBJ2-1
TGCAGTGCTAGGGCCAGCTACAATGATCAGTTCTTC
CSARASYNDQFF
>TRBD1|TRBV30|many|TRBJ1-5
TGTGCCTGGAGTGAGGACAGGGGTTTTCAGCCCCAGCATTTT
CAWSEDRGFQPQHF
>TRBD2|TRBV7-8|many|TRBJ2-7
TGTGCCAGCAGCTTAGGACGGGGGGGGAGTGAGCAGTACTTC
CASSLGRGGSEQYF
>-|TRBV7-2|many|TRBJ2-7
TGTGCCAGCAGCTCGAACCCAGGGGCTTACGAGCAGTACTTC
CASSSNPGAYEQYF
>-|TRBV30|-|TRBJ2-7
TGTGCCTGGAGTGTTTTCGGAGACTACGAGCAGTACTTC
CAWSVFGDYEQYF
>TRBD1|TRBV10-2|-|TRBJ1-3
TGCGCCAGCAGCGGACAGGGGTTGGTGAACACCATATATTTT
CASSGQGLVNTIYF
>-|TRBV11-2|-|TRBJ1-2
TGTGCCAGCAGCTTAAGAGATAGTTGCGGCTACACCTTC
CASSLRDSCGYTF
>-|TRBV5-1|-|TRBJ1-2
TGCGCCAGCAGCTCGCTCGGGACGGACAACTATGGCTACACCTTC
CASSSLGTDNYGYTF